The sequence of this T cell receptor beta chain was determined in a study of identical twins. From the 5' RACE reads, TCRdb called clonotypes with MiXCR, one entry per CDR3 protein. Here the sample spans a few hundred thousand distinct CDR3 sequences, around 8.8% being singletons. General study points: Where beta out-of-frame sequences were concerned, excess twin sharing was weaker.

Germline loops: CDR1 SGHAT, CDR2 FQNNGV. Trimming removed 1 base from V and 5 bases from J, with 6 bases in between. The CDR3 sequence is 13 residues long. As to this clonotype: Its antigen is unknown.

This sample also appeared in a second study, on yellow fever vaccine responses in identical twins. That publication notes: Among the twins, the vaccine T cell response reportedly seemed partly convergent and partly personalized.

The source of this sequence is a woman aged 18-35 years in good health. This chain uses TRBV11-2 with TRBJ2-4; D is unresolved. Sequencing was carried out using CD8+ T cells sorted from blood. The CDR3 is CASSLVSQNIQYF. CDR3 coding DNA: TGTGCCAGCAGCTTAGTCAGTCAAAACATTCAGTACTTC.